These 10 T cell receptor beta chains were all obtained from the same sample, sequenced in a study of T cell responses to AZD1222 COVID-19 vaccine. Sequencing was performed with immunoSEQ multiplex PCR; in TCRdb, only in-frame clones are kept and a portion is missing. The sample gives 56,000 or so clones, more than 75% of which show up once; less than 5% is in the top ten. The material was peripheral blood, obtained 28 days after the second AZD1222 dose. All receptors derive from an adult who received the AZD1222 COVID-19 vaccine.

This clone was counted between two and nine times. CDR3 in DNA: TGTGCCAGTAGTATAGATCTGCTTCAGCCCCAGCATTTT. It encodes CASSIDLLQPQHF. The rearrangement joins TRBV19 to TRBJ1-5; D gene ambiguous. The V gene's germline CDR1 is LNHDA and CDR2 SQIVND (reference sequence). Trimming pared 0 bases from V and 6 bases from J, leaving 6 bases between. This CDR3 has 13 residues.

This chain uses TRBV3-1 (or the pseudogene TRBV3-2) with TRBJ2-7; 10 positions agree with TRBD2. The germline V gene encodes CDR1 LGHDT and CDR2 YNNKEL (reference sequence). The CDR3 extends over 17 amino acids. Unmatched junction bases numbered 12, after V lost 4 bases and J lost 3 bases. CDR3 nucleotide sequence: TGTGCCAGCAGCCCAAAAGTTTGGACTAGCGGCAACTACGAGCAGTACTTC. This codes for CASSPKVWTSGNYEQYF.

The rearrangement links TRBV5-4 to TRBJ2-2; no definite D call. The CDR3 is 12 amino acids. Looked up from germline, CDR1 is SGHNT and CDR2 is YYREEE (reference sequence). Trimming stripped 2 bases from V and 6 bases from J, with 5 bases between. The CDR3 here is CASSFRPGELFF. CDR3 coding DNA: TGTGCCAGCAGCTTCCGCCCCGGGGAGCTGTTTTTT.

The rearrangement links TRBV6-5 to TRBJ1-2, with 8 bases lining up with TRBD1. CDR1 MNHEY and CDR2 SVGAGI come from the germline V gene. Trimming at V came to 2 bases and at J to 4 bases, leaving 9 bases not matched to a gene. The CDR3 runs to 16 residues. CDR3 region: CASSYGGTGSAYGYTF. The CDR3 region has the DNA TGTGCCAGCAGTTACGGCGGGACAGGCTCGGCCTATGGCTACACCTTC.

The sample holds a few counts of this clone. This chain links TRBV3-1 (or the pseudogene TRBV3-2) with TRBJ1-2; 10 nucleotides align to TRBD1. Losses at the gene ends were 0 bases for V and 7 bases for J; bases not matched to a gene: 8. This CDR3 spans 16 amino acids. From germline, CDR1 is LGHDT and CDR2 YNNKEL (reference sequence). CDR3 amino acids: CASSQEGTGDVGGYTF. The CDR3 coding sequence is TGTGCCAGCAGCCAAGAAGGGACAGGGGATGTTGGTGGCTACACCTTC.

This clone appeared a few times. The rearrangement uses TRBV18 and TRBJ1-4; 8 nucleotides line up with TRBD1. CDR1 and CDR2 from the germline V gene are KGHSH and LQKENI. The trim removed 6 bases at V and 8 bases at J, leaving 11 bases unmatched. The CDR3 loop spans 15 amino acids. Here the CDR3 reads CASSPRGRGAEKLFF. The CDR3 bases are TGTGCCAGCTCTCCCAGGGGGCGCGGGGCCGAAAAACTGTTTTTT.

The V and J genes are TRBV27 and TRBJ2-1, with D perhaps matching TRBD1 or TRBD2 (5 bases each). Per germline, CDR1 MNHEY and CDR2 SMNVEV (reference sequence). The V end was cut by 0 bases, the J end by 4 bases, with 16 bases between. There are 17 residues in the CDR3. CDR3 sequence (DNA): TGTGCCAGCAGTTTATCCGGATTGGGACGTAGTTACAATGAGCAGTTCTTC. Amino acids: CASSLSGLGRSYNEQFF.

The gene calls are TRBV3-1 (or the pseudogene TRBV3-2) and TRBJ2-5; TRBD1 aligns across 8 bases. J gave up 2 bases and V 4 bases, and 3 bases lay outside the gene matches. The CDR3 length is 14 residues. CDR1 LGHDT and CDR2 YNNKEL come from the germline V gene (reference sequence). This CDR3 is CASSRGQGQETQYF. The CDR3 DNA follows: TGTGCCAGCAGCCGAGGACAGGGACAAGAGACCCAGTACTTC.

The chain couples TRBV24-1 to TRBJ2-2; D may be TRBD1 or TRBD2 (6 bases each). Between the trimmed V and J ends, which lost 7 bases and 2 bases, there was a span of 16 bases. Germline CDR1 KGHDR, CDR2 SFDVKD. There are 16 residues in the CDR3. The CDR3, as DNA: TGTGCCACCAGGACAACCGGGGGCCCTAACACCGGGGAGCTGTTTTTT. Residues: CATRTTGGPNTGELFF.

V is TRBV6-5 and J is TRBJ2-5; either TRBD1 or TRBD2 may supply D (6 bases each). Trimming pared 8 bases from V and 3 bases from J, leaving 10 bases between. From germline, CDR1 is MNHEY and CDR2 SVGAGI. There are 12 residues in the CDR3. CDR3 in DNA: TGTGCCAGCCCGGGGGCTAAAGAGACCCAGTACTTC. Protein product: CASPGAKETQYF.